This T cell receptor beta chain is from a study of blood T cell repertoires in COVID-19. Study summary: Specimens from acute and convalescent COVID-19 originated in the United States, Italy and Spain.

There are 14 residues in the CDR3. V dropped 8 bases and J dropped 8; count of bases not matched to a gene: 8. Germline-derived CDR1 and CDR2 are SNHLY and FYNNEI. This clone was detected a few times. All recovered Cohort 3 donors got two negative PCRs, got clearance, or saw symptom resolution. Original processing methods: The assay estimated nucleated cells by amplifying reference gene primers. This table comes from immunoSEQ multiplex PCR, and its TCRdb copy is limited to in-frame clones, with some not included. D and trimming were read from the DNA, whereas the V and J calls and clone size are those reported in that table. The profile shows over 350,000 clones, just under 90% of them singletons.

This chain links TRBV2 with TRBJ1-6, with 8 bases lining up with TRBD1. This receptor was identified in a woman aged 50 to 65 who had recovered from COVID-19. Input material: PBMCs or T cells enriched from blood (not recorded which). CDR3 in amino acids: CASGRTGLDSPLHF. The CDR3 nucleotides read TGTGCCAGCGGGAGGACAGGGTTGGATTCACCCCTCCACTTT.